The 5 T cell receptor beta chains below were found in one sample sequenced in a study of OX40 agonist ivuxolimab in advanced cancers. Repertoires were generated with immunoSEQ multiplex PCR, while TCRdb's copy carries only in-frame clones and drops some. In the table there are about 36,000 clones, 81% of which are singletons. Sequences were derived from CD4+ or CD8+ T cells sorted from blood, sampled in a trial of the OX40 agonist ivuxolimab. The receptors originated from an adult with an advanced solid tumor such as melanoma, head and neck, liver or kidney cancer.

The chain's CDR3 is CASSAVCKPQSRANVLTF. The CDR3 DNA sequence: TGTGCCAGCAGCGCAGTGTGTAAGCCACAAAGTCGGGCCAACGTCCTGACTTTC. V is TRBV7-7 and J is TRBJ2-6; D unresolved. CDR1 and CDR2 (germline): SSHAT, FNYEAQ (reference sequence). This CDR3 contains 18 residues. Trimming pared 5 bases from V and 5 bases from J, leaving 22 bases between.

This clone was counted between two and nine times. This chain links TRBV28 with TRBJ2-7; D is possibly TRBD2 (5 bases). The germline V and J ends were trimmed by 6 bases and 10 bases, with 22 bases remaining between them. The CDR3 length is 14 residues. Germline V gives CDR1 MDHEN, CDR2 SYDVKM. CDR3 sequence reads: CASRTPGRLGEQYF. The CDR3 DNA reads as TGTGCCAGCAGGACGCCAGGTCGCTTGGGAGAACAGTACTTC. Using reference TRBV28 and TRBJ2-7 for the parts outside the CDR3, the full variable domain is DVKVTQSSRYLVKRTGEKVFLECVQDMDHENMFWYRQDPGLGLRLIYFSYDVKMKEKGDIPEGYSVSREKKERFSLILESASTNQTSMYLCASRTPGRLGEQYFGPGTRLTVT.

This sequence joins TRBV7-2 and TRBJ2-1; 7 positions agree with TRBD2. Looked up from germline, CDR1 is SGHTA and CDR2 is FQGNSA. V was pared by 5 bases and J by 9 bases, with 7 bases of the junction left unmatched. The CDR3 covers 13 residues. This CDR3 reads CASSAGLGGEQFF. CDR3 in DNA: TGTGCCAGCAGCGCAGGACTAGGTGGTGAGCAGTTCTTC. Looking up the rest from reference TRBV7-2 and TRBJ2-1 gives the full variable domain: GAGVSQSPSNKVTEKGKDVELRCDPISGHTALYWYRQSLGQGLEFLIYFQGNSAPDKSGLPSDRFSAERTGGSVSTLTIQRTQQEDSAVYLCASSAGLGGEQFFGPGTRLTVL.

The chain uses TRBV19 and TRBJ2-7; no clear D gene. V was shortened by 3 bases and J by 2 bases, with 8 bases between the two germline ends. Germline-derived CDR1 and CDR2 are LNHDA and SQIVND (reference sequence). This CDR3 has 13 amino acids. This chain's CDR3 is CASSMTPTYEQYF. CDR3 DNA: TGTGCCAGTAGTATGACACCAACCTACGAGCAGTACTTC.

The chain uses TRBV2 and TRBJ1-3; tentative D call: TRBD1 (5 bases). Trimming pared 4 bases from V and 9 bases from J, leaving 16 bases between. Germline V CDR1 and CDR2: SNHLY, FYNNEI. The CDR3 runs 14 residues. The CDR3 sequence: CASSVIQGSGTIYF. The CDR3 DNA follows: TGTGCCAGCAGTGTCATCCAGGGTTCTGGCACCATATATTTT.